The next 21 T cell receptor beta chains were all read from a single sample in a study of blood T cell repertoires in COVID-19. Profiled with immunoSEQ multiplex PCR; TCRdb holds only in-frame clones, not every one. The sample has around 130,000 clones, around 85% seen once. What was sequenced was peripheral blood. These receptors were taken from a human donor in a cohort sampled during active COVID-19.

V is TRBV18 and J is TRBJ2-5; the D is unclear. This CDR3 comprises 12 residues. Trimming removed 3 bases from V and 5 bases from J, with 7 bases in between. In germline, CDR1 is KGHSH, CDR2 LQKENI. For the CDR3, the DNA is TGTGCCAGCTCACCCCGAGAGGAGACCCAGTACTTC. Translating gives CASSPREETQYF. Supplemented by reference TRBV18 and TRBJ2-5, the full variable domain reads NAGVMQNPRHLVRRRGQEARLRCSPMKGHSHVYWYRQLPEEGLKFMVYLQKENIIDESGMPKERFSAEFPKEGPSILRIQQVVRGDSAAYFCASSPREETQYFGPGTRLLVL.

The V gene is TRBV4-3, the J gene TRBJ1-1; D possibly corresponds to TRBD1 (5 bases). This CDR3 contains 14 residues. V was trimmed by 0 bases and J by 4 bases, leaving 9 bases between them. In germline, CDR1 is LGHNA, CDR2 YSLEER. Here the CDR3 DNA reads TGCGCCAGCAGCCAAGACGGGGGAAGCACTGAAGCTTTCTTT. It is translated as CASSQDGGSTEAFF.

This chain connects TRBV6-5 to TRBJ1-5; D is possibly TRBD1 (6 bases). Deletions cut 7 bases from V and 4 bases from J, with 14 bases between. This CDR3 is built from 14 residues. CDR1 and CDR2 (germline): MNHEY, SVGAGI. The CDR3 sequence is CASTPARGNQPQHF. The CDR3, as DNA: TGTGCCAGCACCCCGGCTAGGGGGAATCAGCCCCAGCATTTT.

The chain links TRBV24-1 to TRBJ2-3; D might be TRBD2 (6 bases). With 3 bases removed from V and 2 bases from J, the gap between germline ends came to 11 bases. The CDR3 is 15 residues long. The germline CDR1 and CDR2 sequences are KGHDR and SFDVKD. CDR3 DNA: TGTGCCACCAGTGATCCGGGACTCCACACAGATACGCAGTATTTT. This codes for CATSDPGLHTDTQYF.

The chain employs TRBV7-3 and TRBJ2-3; weak D call: TRBD1 (5 bases). Germline loops: CDR1 SGHTA, CDR2 FQGTGA. The CDR3 is made up of 12 amino acids. V dropped 5 bases and J dropped 5 bases, with 8 bases sitting between them. CDR3 nucleotide sequence: TGTGCCAGCAGCAAAGACAGAGATACGCAGTATTTT. This translates into CASSKDRDTQYF.

The chain is built from TRBV7-9 and TRBJ2-3, with TRBD1 matching 8 bases. J gave up 3 bases and V 5 bases, and 16 bases lay outside the gene matches. This CDR3 has 18 residues. The germline V gene has CDR1 SEHNR and CDR2 FQNEAQ (reference sequence). CDR3 residues: CASSPQKGQGKGTDTQYF. The CDR3 nucleotides read TGTGCCAGCAGCCCCCAAAAAGGACAGGGAAAGGGAACAGATACGCAGTATTTT.

The chain carries TRBV15 and TRBJ2-2, with D possibly matching TRBD2 (5 bases). Germline V gene sequence: CDR1 LNHNV, CDR2 YYDKDF (reference sequence). The CDR3 loop spans 14 amino acids. Trimming took 1 base from V and 7 from J, leaving 10 bases between them. CDR3 coding DNA: TGTGCCACCAGCAGAGGCGAGGCGGGCGGGGAGCTGTTTTTT. This codes for CATSRGEAGGELFF.

V and J are TRBV6-5 and TRBJ2-2; TRBD1 might be the D (6 bases). CDR1 MNHEY and CDR2 SVGAGI come from the germline V gene. Trimming removed 8 bases from V and 5 bases from J, with 9 bases in between. The CDR3 extends over 12 amino acids. CDR3 in DNA: TGTGCCAGCGAAGGGGGAACCGGGGAGCTGTTTTTT. Translation: CASEGGTGELFF.

The chain carries TRBV3-1 (or the pseudogene TRBV3-2) and TRBJ2-1, with 8 bases that match TRBD2. V shed 1 base, J shed 3 bases, and the junction held 8 bases outside the gene matches. Germline V gives CDR1 LGHDT, CDR2 YNNKEL (reference sequence). The CDR3 loop spans 17 amino acids. CDR3 nucleotides: TGTGCCAGCAGCCAAGGGGCCAGCGGGAGTTACTACAATGAGCAGTTCTTC. It specifies CASSQGASGSYYNEQFF.

The chain links TRBV4-3 to TRBJ1-4; 9 nucleotides agree with TRBD1. Unmatched junction bases numbered 6, after V lost 2 bases and J lost 2 bases. CDR3 size: 17 residues. The germline CDR1 and CDR2 sequences are LGHNA and YSLEER. The DNA of the CDR3 is TGCGCCAGCAGCCAAAGACAGGGGGGCCGGACTAATGAAAAACTGTTTTTT. Protein: CASSQRQGGRTNEKLFF.

V gene TRBV5-1 combines with J gene TRBJ1-1, with 8 bases aligning to TRBD1. The junction had 4 bases not matched to a gene; V was cut back by 0 bases and J by 3 bases. This CDR3 has 15 amino acids. Germline loops: CDR1 SGHRS, CDR2 YFSETQ. CDR3: CASSLEGRGHTEAFF. CDR3 sequence (DNA): TGCGCCAGCAGCTTGGAGGGCAGGGGGCACACTGAAGCTTTCTTT.

For this clone: The sample holds other DNA sequences that translate to the same CDR3. The chain has TRBV7-2 and TRBJ2-7; D is perhaps TRBD2 (6 bases). The CDR3 loop spans 14 amino acids. Trimming pared 1 base from V and 0 bases from J, leaving 7 bases between. CDR1 and CDR2 (germline): SGHTA, FQGNSA. CDR3 in amino acids: CASSLVGGSYEQYF. For the CDR3, the DNA is TGTGCCAGCAGCTTAGTCGGGGGCTCCTACGAGCAGTACTTC.

This sequence joins TRBV5-4 and TRBJ1-5; weak D call: TRBD1 (6 bases). V lost 0 bases and J lost 1, with 8 bases in between. The CDR3 spans 15 residues. Germline V lookup: CDR1 SGHNT, CDR2 YYREEE (reference sequence). CDR3 nucleotides: TGTGCCAGCAGCTTGGGGGGGCGCAGCAATCAGCCCCAGCATTTT. Translated, it gives CASSLGGRSNQPQHF.

This chain uses TRBV5-4 with TRBJ2-3, with D perhaps matching TRBD2 (6 bases). Trimming took off 1 base at V and 4 bases at J, with 7 bases between the two ends. The length of the CDR3 is 13 residues. CDR1 and CDR2 from the germline V gene are SGHNT and YYREEE (reference sequence). Written as DNA, the CDR3 is TGTGCCAGCAGCTTGTGGGGGGCAGATACGCAGTATTTT. This gives the protein CASSLWGADTQYF.

This rearrangement joins TRBV6-6 to TRBJ1-2; D uncertain. Germline lookup yields CDR1 MNHNY and CDR2 SVGAGI (reference sequence). V was cut by 2 bases and J by 2 bases, with 15 bases left in between. The CDR3 has 16 residues. This chain's CDR3 is CASSYPQTLANYGYTF. The CDR3 coding sequence is TGTGCCAGCAGTTACCCTCAAACTCTCGCAAACTATGGCTACACCTTC.

The V gene is TRBV28, the J gene TRBJ2-7; TRBD2 matches 8 bases. Trimming took 1 base from V and 0 from J; bases not matched to a gene: 14. The CDR3 consists of 19 residues. In germline, CDR1 is MDHEN, CDR2 SYDVKM. Here the CDR3 DNA reads TGTGCCAGCAGTTTATATTTGTTTGATGCGGGGGGCCTCTCCTACGAGCAGTACTTC. As protein: CASSLYLFDAGGLSYEQYF. Full variable domain (missing parts from reference TRBV28 and TRBJ2-7): DVKVTQSSRYLVKRTGEKVFLECVQDMDHENMFWYRQDPGLGLRLIYFSYDVKMKEKGDIPEGYSVSREKKERFSLILESASTNQTSMYLCASSLYLFDAGGLSYEQYFGPGTRLTVT.

The chain uses TRBV27 and TRBJ1-1; TRBD1 might be the D (5 bases). The CDR3 consists of 16 residues. Germline-derived CDR1 and CDR2 are MNHEY and SMNVEV (reference sequence). V lost 7 bases to trimming and J lost 4 bases, with 22 bases between them. Written as DNA, the CDR3 is TGTGCCAGCATACGCCTGCCCCTCCAGGGAGGCACTGAAGCTTTCTTT. Encoded protein: CASIRLPLQGGTEAFF.

The CDR3 bases are TGCGCCAGCAGCCCCGGGACAGGGTCTGGGGCCAACGTCCTGACTTTC. Protein: CASSPGTGSGANVLTF. The genes are TRBV5-1 and TRBJ2-6; 9 positions match TRBD1. Germline V gene sequence: CDR1 SGHRS, CDR2 YFSETQ. The CDR3 is 16 residues long. After removal of 4 bases from V and 1 base from J, the junction contained 3 bases not matched to a gene.

The J gene is TRBJ1-1, the V gene TRBV11-2; no reliable D call. The CDR3 spans 13 residues. Per germline, CDR1 SGHAT and CDR2 FQNNGV. The V end was cut by 2 bases, the J end by 3 bases, with 7 bases between. This chain's CDR3 is CASSLNRYTEAFF. Here the CDR3 DNA reads TGTGCCAGCAGCTTAAACAGATACACTGAAGCTTTCTTT.

This chain links TRBV5-1 with TRBJ2-2; TRBD1 matches at 7 bases. Germline V CDR1 and CDR2: SGHRS, YFSETQ. V shed 1 base and J 5 bases; nucleotides not matched to a gene: 11. The length of the CDR3 is 17 residues. In DNA, the CDR3 is TGCGCCAGCAGCTTGAGTCGGTCGACAGGGCGGACCGGGGAGCTGTTTTTT. Translation: CASSLSRSTGRTGELFF.

The chain recombines TRBV27 with TRBJ2-2, with D perhaps TRBD2 (6 bases). V was clipped by 10 bases and J by 0 bases, with 15 bases between them. This CDR3 spans 15 amino acids. Germline lookup yields CDR1 MNHEY and CDR2 SMNVEV (reference sequence). The CDR3 nucleotides read TGTGCCACCACAGTCGGGGGAACGAACACCGGGGAGCTGTTTTTT. This sequence encodes CATTVGGTNTGELFF.